This TCR beta chain is from a study of shared clonotypes between healthy human individuals. Source study methods: In the immunoSEQ data, sequences were junction-only and lacked quality scores, so filtering differed. Method: immunoSEQ multiplex PCR; TCRdb's copy keeps in-frame clones and lacks some. That table supplies the V and J calls and clone size; D and trimming were determined from the DNA. The sample records approximately 500,000 clones, over 75% being singletons. The clonotype was recovered from a woman in her forties in good health. Some clones in this sample may be carry-over from other donors' samples. Sequencing was carried out using PBMCs.

CDR3 sequence reads: CASSIFPGEYEQYF. DNA for the CDR3: TGTGCCAGTAGTATTTTCCCAGGCGAGTACGAGCAGTACTTC. The chain couples TRBV19 to TRBJ2-7; D is unclear. CDR1 and CDR2 (germline): LNHDA, SQIVND (reference sequence). This CDR3 spans 14 amino acids. Trimming pared 3 bases from V and 4 bases from J, leaving 13 bases between.